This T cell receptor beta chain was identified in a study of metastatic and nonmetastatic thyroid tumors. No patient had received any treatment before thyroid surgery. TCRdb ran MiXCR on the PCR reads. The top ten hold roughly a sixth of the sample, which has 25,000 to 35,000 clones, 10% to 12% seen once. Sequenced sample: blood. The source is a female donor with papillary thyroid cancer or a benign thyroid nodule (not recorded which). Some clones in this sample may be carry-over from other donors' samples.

This chain's CDR3 is CASSLGPGGGYGYTF. The CDR3 nucleotides read TGTGCCAGCAGCTTAGGTCCGGGGGGCGGCTATGGCTACACCTTC. The chain carries TRBV7-8 and TRBJ1-2, with D possibly matching TRBD1 (6 bases). V dropped 1 base and J dropped 4 bases, with 13 bases sitting between them. The CDR3 runs to 15 residues. CDR1 is SGHVS, CDR2 FQNEAQ, per germline.